Each of the 17 T cell receptor beta chains below was sequenced from the same sample in a study of CD8 T cells in ankylosing spondylitis. Overall study findings and caveats: Characteristic of ankylosing spondylitis blood, it appeared, was a TCR beta motif comprising fewer than 10 highly homologous variants.

For these receptors, no antigen is known. A single record per CDR3 protein comes from TCRdb applying MiXCR to the 5' RACE reads. Of 200,000 to 250,000 distinct CDR3 sequences in the sample, about 18% were seen once. Sequencing was performed on blood, either unsorted or a sorted T cell fraction (not recorded which). The receptors were gathered from a male donor with ankylosing spondylitis.

This clonotype was seen at least ten times. This rearrangement joins TRBV24-1 to TRBJ2-1; TRBD1 or TRBD2 may be the D gene (5 bases each). The ends were cut back, 5 bases at V and 3 bases at J, with 10 bases in the middle. Germline CDR1 KGHDR, CDR2 SFDVKD. This CDR3 is 14 amino acids long. CDR3 protein: CATSAGDLYNEQFF. Here the CDR3 DNA reads TGTGCCACCAGTGCCGGGGACCTCTACAATGAGCAGTTCTTC.

In its sample, this clonotype was seen a few times. V is TRBV7-9 and J is TRBJ2-1, with no clear D. This CDR3 is built from 15 residues. In germline, CDR1 is SEHNR, CDR2 FQNEAQ (reference sequence). Trimming took 3 bases from V and 0 from J, leaving 9 bases between them. The CDR3 loop reads CASSFTQPSYNEQFF. The CDR3 coding sequence is TGTGCCAGCAGCTTCACACAACCCTCCTACAATGAGCAGTTCTTC.

This clonotype has more than one count but fewer than ten. The chain uses TRBV12-3 or TRBV12-4 and TRBJ2-3; no firm D call. The CDR3 contains 12 residues. Trimming removed 5 bases from V and 6 bases from J, with 9 bases in between. Written as DNA, the CDR3 is TGTGCCAGCAGTGCTGAATTGGATACGCAGTATTTT. It encodes CASSAELDTQYF.

The chain employs TRBV4-3 and TRBJ2-7, with 7 bases matching TRBD1. From germline, CDR1 is LGHNA and CDR2 YSLEER. V lost 0 bases, J lost 3 bases, and 8 bases stayed unmatched. This CDR3 has 16 residues. CDR3: CASSQDPGQQHYEQYF. DNA for the CDR3: TGCGCCAGCAGCCAAGATCCGGGACAGCAGCACTACGAGCAGTACTTC.

The genes are TRBV5-1 and TRBJ2-6; D not resolved. V gave up 0 bases and J gave up 0 bases, with 7 bases separating them. The length of the CDR3 is 16 residues. Germline V gives CDR1 SGHRS, CDR2 YFSETQ. CDR3 DNA: TGCGCCAGCAGCTTGGATGCGTTCTCTGGGGCCAACGTCCTGACTTTC. This encodes CASSLDAFSGANVLTF.

This rearrangement joins TRBV4-1 to TRBJ2-7, with D perhaps given as TRBD1 or TRBD2 (6 bases each). Trimming took off 6 bases at V and 2 bases at J, with 11 bases between the two ends. Germline CDR1 MGHRA, CDR2 YSYEKL. The CDR3 runs 13 residues. The CDR3 loop is CASSDGGAYEQYF. For the CDR3, the DNA is TGCGCCAGCAGTGACGGGGGCGCCTACGAGCAGTACTTC.

The chain uses TRBV27 and TRBJ2-1; D possibly uses TRBD1 or TRBD2 (5 bases each). The CDR3 extends over 15 amino acids. The V end was cut by 3 bases, the J end by 9 bases, with 18 bases between. Germline CDR1 MNHEY, CDR2 SMNVEV (reference sequence). The CDR3 spells CASSFRDPRGTEQFF. CDR3 sequence (DNA): TGTGCCAGCAGTTTCCGGGACCCCCGCGGCACTGAGCAGTTCTTC.

The CDR3 coding sequence is TGTGCCAGCAGGGGGAGGGGGGCAGGGCAGCCCCAGCATTTT. Protein sequence: CASRGRGAGQPQHF. The chain has TRBV2 and TRBJ1-5, with TRBD1 as a possible D gene (6 bases). The CDR3 sequence is 14 residues long. Germline values: CDR1 SNHLY, CDR2 FYNNEI. Trimming cost V 6 bases and J 7 bases, with 16 bases left between them.

This rearrangement joins TRBV20-1 to TRBJ2-1; tentatively, D is TRBD1 (5 bases). The CDR3 loop spans 15 amino acids. V was shortened by 1 base and J by 0 bases, with 10 bases between the two germline ends. Germline loops: CDR1 DFQATT, CDR2 SNEGSKA (reference sequence). CDR3 nucleotide sequence: TGCAGTGCTAGAGCATTAGACAGCTCCTACAATGAGCAGTTCTTC. As protein: CSARALDSSYNEQFF.

This chain connects TRBV11-1 to TRBJ2-1; 11 bases agree with TRBD2. Germline values: CDR1 SGHAT, CDR2 FQDESV (reference sequence). The CDR3 has 18 residues. The V gene end was trimmed by 5 bases and the J gene end by 3 bases; junction bases not matched to a gene: 12. The CDR3, as DNA: TGTGCCAGCAGCCACTTCCTTATGACTAGCGGGAACTACAATGAGCAGTTCTTC. This encodes CASSHFLMTSGNYNEQFF.

The chain has TRBV4-1 and TRBJ1-2; 9 bases align to TRBD1. This CDR3 spans 15 amino acids. Losses at the gene ends were 4 bases for V and 3 bases for J; bases not matched to a gene: 6. Per the germline V gene, CDR1 is MGHRA and CDR2 is YSYEKL. In nucleotides, the CDR3 is TGCGCCAGCAGCCCCCGGACAGGGGTCGACTATGGCTACACCTTC. Amino acid sequence: CASSPRTGVDYGYTF.

The V and J genes are TRBV11-2 and TRBJ2-2; TRBD1 aligns across 7 bases. The CDR3 has 13 residues. V shed 10 bases and J 1 base; nucleotides not matched to a gene: 3. CDR1 SGHAT and CDR2 FQNNGV come from the germline V gene. CDR3 DNA sequence: TGTGCCACCGGGACAGAGAACACCGGGGAGCTGTTTTTT. Translating it yields CATGTENTGELFF.

The gene calls are TRBV30 and TRBJ1-1; 7 bases map to TRBD1. The CDR3 runs to 13 residues. J was trimmed by 3 bases and V by 4 bases; bases with no gene match: 5. Germline CDR1 reads GTSNPN; CDR2 reads SVGIG (reference sequence). CDR3 sequence (DNA): TGTGCCTGGATGAACAGGGGTCACACTGAAGCTTTCTTT. Protein sequence: CAWMNRGHTEAFF.

The J gene is TRBJ1-2, the V gene TRBV20-1; TRBD1 aligns across 8 bases. V lost 2 bases and J lost 3; bases outside the gene matches: 14. Looked up from germline, CDR1 is DFQATT and CDR2 is SNEGSKA (reference sequence). CDR3 length: 17 residues. CDR3 sequence (DNA): TGCAGTGCTAGACTGGTGTCCCAGGACAGGGTGGACTATGGCTACACCTTC. This sequence encodes CSARLVSQDRVDYGYTF.

This clonotype was seen repeatedly, ten times or more. CDR3 sequence: CASSLVEPYNEQFF. As DNA, the CDR3 is TGTGCCAGCAGCTTAGTCGAGCCCTACAATGAGCAGTTCTTC. The chain links TRBV7-9 to TRBJ2-1; no firm D call. The CDR3 covers 14 residues. CDR1 SEHNR and CDR2 FQNEAQ come from the germline V gene (reference sequence). Trimming pared 1 base from V and 2 bases from J, leaving 6 bases between. The entire variable domain, with the rest obtained from reference TRBV7-9 and TRBJ2-1, is as follows: DTGVSQNPRHKITKRGQNVTFRCDPISEHNRLYWYRQTLGQGPEFLTYFQNEAQLEKSRLLSDRFSAERPKGSFSTLEIQRTEQGDSAMYLCASSLVEPYNEQFFGPGTRLTVL.

In its sample, this clonotype was seen a few times. The V gene is TRBV29-1, the J gene TRBJ1-1; D gene uncertain. V was trimmed by 1 base and J by 1 base, leaving 7 bases between them. This CDR3 spans 13 amino acids. Germline CDR1 and CDR2: SQVTM and ANQGSEA. The CDR3 spells CSVEVDSNTEAFF. CDR3 nucleotides: TGCAGCGTTGAAGTGGATTCGAACACTGAAGCTTTCTTT.

This clonotype came up a few times. The gene calls are TRBV20-1 and TRBJ2-7, with 9 nucleotides matching TRBD2. V was pared by 2 bases and J by 2 bases, with 7 bases of the junction left unmatched. The CDR3 is 15 amino acids. Per the germline V gene, CDR1 is DFQATT and CDR2 is SNEGSKA (reference sequence). In DNA, the CDR3 is TGCAGTGCTAGATCCCCGACTAGCGGTACCTACGAGCAGTACTTC. Its protein product is CSARSPTSGTYEQYF.